The present entry profiles one T cell receptor (beta chain) with its context. CDR3 and TCR beta VDJ profiling relied on genomic DNA as the template. TCRdb used MiXCR to reprocess the reads, holding one entry per CDR3 protein. The sample yields approximately 380,000 distinct CDR3 sequences, about two thirds seen once. The CDR3 extends over 14 amino acids. With 4 bases removed from V and 17 bases from J, the gap between germline ends came to 21 bases. Germline-derived CDR1 and CDR2 are SGHTA and FQGNSA. The record originates from a study of CD8+CD57+ T cells in acquired aplastic anemia. Looking at the study overall: Across the sorted CD4+ and CD8+ cells, DNA amounts averaged approximately 3.1 ug.

This TCR was sampled from a human donor in good health, serving as a control. The sequenced material came from sorted CD4+, CD8+, or CD8+CD57+ T cells (not recorded which) from PBMCs. V is TRBV7-2 and J is TRBJ1-6; the D gene is possibly TRBD1 (6 bases). The CDR3 spells CASSWDTGNAPVHF. In DNA form, the CDR3 reads TGTGCCAGCAGCTGGGATACAGGGAATGCCCCCGTCCACTTT.